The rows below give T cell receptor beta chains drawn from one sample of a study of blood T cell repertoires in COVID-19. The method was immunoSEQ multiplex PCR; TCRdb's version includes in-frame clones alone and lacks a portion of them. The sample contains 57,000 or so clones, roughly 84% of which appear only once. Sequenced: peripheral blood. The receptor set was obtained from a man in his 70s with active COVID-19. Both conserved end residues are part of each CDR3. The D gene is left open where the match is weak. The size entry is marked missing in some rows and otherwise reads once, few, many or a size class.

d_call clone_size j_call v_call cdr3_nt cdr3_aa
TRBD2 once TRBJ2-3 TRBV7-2 TGTGCCAGCAGCTTAGCTAGCGGGAGGGGCTTCACAGATACGCAGTATTTT CASSLASGRGFTDTQYF
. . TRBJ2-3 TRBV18 TGTGCCAGCTCACCAATAGTCAGCGACACAGATACGCAGTATTTT CASSPIVSDTDTQYF
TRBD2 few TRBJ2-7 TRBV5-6 TGTGCCAGCAGCGACGGACTAGCGGGACTGTCCTACGAGCAGTACTTC CASSDGLAGLSYEQYF
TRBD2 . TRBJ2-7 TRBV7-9 TGTGCCAGCAGCTCGGATTTTGGGGGGGATGAGCAGTACTTC CASSSDFGGDEQYF
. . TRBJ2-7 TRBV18 TGTGCCAGCTCCATAGACAGGAACTCCTACGAGCAGTACTTC CASSIDRNSYEQYF
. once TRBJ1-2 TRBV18 TGTGCCAGCTCACTCCAGCGGAGGTTCCCGGATGGCTACACCTTC CASSLQRRFPDGYTF
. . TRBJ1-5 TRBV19 TGTGCCAGTACCCGGCGAGGGAATCAGCCCCAGCATTTT CASTRRGNQPQHF
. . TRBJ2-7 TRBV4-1 TGCGCCAGCAGCCAAGATTACTCCTACGAGCAGTACTTC CASSQDYSYEQYF
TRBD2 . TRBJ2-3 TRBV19 TGTGCCAGTAGTAAAGAGCGGGGGTACACAGATACGCAGTATTTT CASSKERGYTDTQYF
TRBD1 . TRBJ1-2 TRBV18 TGTGCCAGCTCACCGTTGGGGGACAGGGCCCACTATGGCTACACCTTC CASSPLGDRAHYGYTF
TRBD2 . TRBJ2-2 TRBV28 TGTGCCAGCAGTTCCCCAAAGCGGGAGGCCCACACCGGGGAGCTGTTTTTT CASSSPKREAHTGELFF
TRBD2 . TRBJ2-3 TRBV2 TGTGCCACCACTCCCAGACTAGCGGGAGGGCCAGATACGCAGTATTTT CATTPRLAGGPDTQYF
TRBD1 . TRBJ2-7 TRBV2 TGTGCCAGCAGTGAAGCGGACAGGGGATCCTACGAGCAGTACTTC CASSEADRGSYEQYF
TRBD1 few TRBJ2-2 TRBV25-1 TGTGCCAGCAGTGATCCCGGGACAGGGGTCACCGGGGAGCTGTTTTTT CASSDPGTGVTGELFF
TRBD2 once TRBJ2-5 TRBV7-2 TGTGCCAGCAGCTTAACTAGCGGGATAGAGGAGACCCAGTACTTC CASSLTSGIEETQYF
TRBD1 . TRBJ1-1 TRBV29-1 TGCAGCGTTAGAGACAGGGGTACTGAAGCTTTCTTT CSVRDRGTEAFF